This T cell receptor (beta chain) emerged from a study of shared clonotypes between healthy human individuals. Whole-study findings and limits: Unshared clonotypes carried lower generation probabilities than those common to all four donors.

On this clone itself: The antigen is not known.

The CDR3 is 21 amino acids. V was trimmed by 4 bases and J by 0 bases, leaving 31 bases between them. Germline V gene data show CDR1 as LGHNA and CDR2 as YNFKEQ. Donors, healthy HIV-negative adults, lacked recent acute infections or vaccinations. Assay execution took place at the deep level. Genomic DNA per cell subset filled all wells of several immunoSEQ plates. Profiled with immunoSEQ multiplex PCR; TCRdb holds only in-frame clones, not every one. Of 2,100,000 or so clones listed, around 95% are singletons. The sequenced sample consisted of naive CD4+ T cells sorted from blood. Subset noted: CD45RA+ positively selected. This clonotype originated in a man between 18 and 35 years old in good health. The V gene is TRBV4-2, the J gene TRBJ2-7, with D maybe TRBD2 (10 bases). CDR3 DNA sequence: TGTGCCAGCAGCCCGGGGACAGGGCGAGTAAAGCGGGAGGGATACTCCTACGAGCAGTACTTC. Translating it yields CASSPGTGRVKREGYSYEQYF.